One and the same sample provided the 8 T cell receptor beta chains below, sequenced in a study of CD8 T cells in Susac syndrome. An amount of RNA that ranged from roughly 0.5 to 1 ug was reverse transcribed with random hexamers. TCRdb called the immunoSEQ multiplex PCR reads again in MiXCR, with one record for every CDR3 protein. The sample carries about 210,000 distinct CDR3 sequences, around 96% recorded once. The source material was CD4+ T cells from PBMCs. The receptors shown here come from a human donor with multiple sclerosis.

The rearrangement uses TRBV5-1 and TRBJ2-5; 7 bases line up with TRBD2. This CDR3 has 14 amino acids. Trimming removed 4 bases from V and 4 bases from J; junction bases left unmatched: 7. Germline values: CDR1 SGHRS, CDR2 YFSETQ. The CDR3 region has the DNA TGCGCCAGCAGCGACGGGACTAAGAGAGAGACCCAGTACTTC. It encodes CASSDGTKRETQYF.

This rearrangement joins TRBV7-9 to TRBJ2-3; 7 positions match TRBD1. V gave up 1 base and J gave up 4 bases; unmatched junction bases: 5. The CDR3 length is 15 residues. Germline V gene sequence: CDR1 SEHNR, CDR2 FQNEAQ (reference sequence). This chain's CDR3 is CASSLEGAEADTQYF. CDR3 bases: TGTGCCAGCAGCTTAGAGGGGGCCGAGGCAGATACGCAGTATTTT.

This rearrangement joins TRBV20-1 to TRBJ2-1, with D unclear. The CDR3 sequence is 15 residues long. The ends were cut back, 6 bases at V and 0 bases at J, with 15 bases in the middle. Per germline, CDR1 DFQATT and CDR2 SNEGSKA (reference sequence). The CDR3 region has the DNA TGCAGTGCCTTCGCTGGCACCAGCTCCTACAATGAGCAGTTCTTC. Its translation: CSAFAGTSSYNEQFF.

The chain combines TRBV4-1 with TRBJ1-2; D is unresolved. The CDR3 loop spans 14 amino acids. The germline V gene encodes CDR1 MGHRA and CDR2 YSYEKL. V dropped 1 base and J dropped 6 bases, with 12 bases sitting between them. Here the CDR3 reads CASSQGEGRHGYTF. The CDR3 DNA follows: TGCGCCAGCAGCCAAGGAGAGGGCCGGCATGGCTACACCTTC.

The chain links TRBV5-1 to TRBJ2-1; 8 bases agree with TRBD1. Germline CDR1 and CDR2: SGHRS and YFSETQ. This CDR3 region has 16 residues. J gave up 0 bases and V 3 bases, and 5 bases lay outside the gene matches. The CDR3 DNA sequence: TGCGCCAGCAGCTATAGCAGGGGGCGCTCCTACAATGAGCAGTTCTTC. It translates to CASSYSRGRSYNEQFF.

The chain combines TRBV20-1 with TRBJ2-7; 11 bases are shared with TRBD2. J was trimmed by 4 bases and V by 2 bases; bases with no gene match: 4. Germline assignment: CDR1 DFQATT and CDR2 SNEGSKA (reference sequence). The CDR3 loop spans 14 amino acids. CDR3 DNA sequence: TGCAGTGCTAGACCGGGACTAGCGGATTACGAGCAGTACTTC. Amino acid sequence: CSARPGLADYEQYF.

Here the CDR3 reads CAWSSTPGLAGVGEQYF. CDR3 coding DNA: TGTGCCTGGAGTTCCACTCCGGGACTAGCGGGAGTGGGCGAGCAGTACTTC. The chain couples TRBV30 to TRBJ2-7; 14 bases map to TRBD2. Germline assignment: CDR1 GTSNPN and CDR2 SVGIG (reference sequence). Unmatched junction bases numbered 12, after V lost 2 bases and J lost 6 bases. CDR3 size: 17 residues.

This clonotype was seen just once. The chain couples TRBV3-1 to TRBJ1-5; D is undetermined. V was shortened by 0 bases and J by 3 bases, with 9 bases between the two germline ends. Germline CDR1 reads LGHDT; CDR2 reads YNNKEL (reference sequence). The CDR3 totals 15 residues. CDR3 sequence reads: CASSQDVPPNQPQHF. CDR3 nucleotide sequence: TGTGCCAGCAGCCAAGATGTCCCTCCCAATCAGCCCCAGCATTTT.